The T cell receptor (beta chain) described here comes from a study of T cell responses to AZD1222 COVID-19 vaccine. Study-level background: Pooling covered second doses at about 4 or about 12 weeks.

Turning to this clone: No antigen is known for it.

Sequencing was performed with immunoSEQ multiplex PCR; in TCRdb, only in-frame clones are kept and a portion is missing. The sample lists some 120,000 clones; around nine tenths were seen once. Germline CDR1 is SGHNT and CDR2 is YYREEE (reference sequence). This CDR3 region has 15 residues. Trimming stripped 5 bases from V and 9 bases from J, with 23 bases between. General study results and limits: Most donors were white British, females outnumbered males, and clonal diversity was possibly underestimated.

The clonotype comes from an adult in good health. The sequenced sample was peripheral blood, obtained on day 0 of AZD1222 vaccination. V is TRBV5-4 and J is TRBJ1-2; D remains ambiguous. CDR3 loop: CASSWRPPQGLSYTF. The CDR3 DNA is TGTGCCAGCAGTTGGCGTCCACCACAAGGGTTGAGCTACACCTTC.